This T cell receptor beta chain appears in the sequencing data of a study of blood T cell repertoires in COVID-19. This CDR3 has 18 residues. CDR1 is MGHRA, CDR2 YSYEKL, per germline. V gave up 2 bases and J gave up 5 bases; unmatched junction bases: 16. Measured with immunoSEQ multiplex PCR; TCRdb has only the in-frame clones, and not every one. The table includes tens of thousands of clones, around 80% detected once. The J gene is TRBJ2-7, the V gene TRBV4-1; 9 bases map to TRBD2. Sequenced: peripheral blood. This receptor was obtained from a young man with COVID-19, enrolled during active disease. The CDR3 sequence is CASSQRSARAGGIDEQYF. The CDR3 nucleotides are TGCGCCAGCAGCCAAAGGTCCGCACGAGCGGGAGGTATCGACGAGCAGTACTTC.